A selection of T cell receptor beta chains follows, all from one sample in a study of follicular helper T cells after annual influenza vaccination. Produced via immunoSEQ multiplex PCR; TCRdb's table is partial and in-frame only. The sample consists of 27,000 or so clones, roughly 80% of them appearing once. The input for sequencing was CXCR5+ CD38- circulating T follicular helper cells from blood, taken on the day of influenza vaccination. These receptors all come from an adult who received the influenza vaccine. CDR3s include the opening cysteine and the closing phenylalanine or tryptophan. The D gene is left open where the match is weak. The size of a clone is reported for some rows only, either as once, few or many, or as a class for expanded clones.

.	TRBV7-2	TRBJ2-7	.	CASSADGYYEQYF	TGTGCCAGCAGCGCCGACGGCTACTACGAGCAGTACTTC
.	TRBV5-1	TRBJ2-3	.	CASSLKGADTQYF	TGCGCCAGCAGCTTGAAAGGGGCAGATACGCAGTATTTT
TRBD1	TRBV19	TRBJ2-1	.	CASNRQGANNEQFF	TGTGCCAGTAATAGACAGGGGGCGAACAATGAGCAGTTCTTC
TRBD1	TRBV2	TRBJ1-2	.	CASSGTGGNGYTF	TGTGCCAGCAGCGGGACAGGGGGCAACGGCTACACCTTC
TRBD1	TRBV28	TRBJ1-2	.	CASEGGQGLGYTF	TGTGCCAGCGAAGGAGGACAGGGCCTTGGCTACACCTTC
.	TRBV12-2	TRBJ2-5	.	CASRLAQASGGEETQYF	TGTGCAAGTCGCTTAGCCCAGGCTAGCGGGGGGGAAGAGACCCAGTACTTC
TRBD1	TRBV29-1	TRBJ1-2	.	CSLPPPGQGALGYTF	TGCAGCCTTCCCCCGCCGGGACAGGGGGCATTAGGCTACACCTTC
.	TRBV2	TRBJ1-5	.	CASSEWGPLDGNQPQHF	TGTGCCAGCAGTGAATGGGGCCCGCTGGATGGCAATCAGCCCCAGCATTTT
TRBD1	TRBV30	TRBJ1-2	.	CAWRGQGPFGYTF	TGTGCCTGGAGGGGACAGGGGCCGTTTGGCTACACCTTC
.	TRBV20-1	TRBJ2-7	.	CSARHTSEQYF	TGCAGTGCTAGACACACTAGCGAGCAGTACTTC
TRBD2	TRBV5-1	TRBJ2-5	once	CASRTSGVVQETQYF	TGCGCCAGCAGAACAAGCGGGGTCGTTCAAGAGACCCAGTACTTC
TRBD1	TRBV6-1	TRBJ2-5	.	CASRVDRGQYF	TGTGCCAGCAGGGTTGACAGGGGGCAGTACTTC
TRBD1	TRBV2	TRBJ1-1	.	CASHRQGNTEAFF	TGTGCCAGCCACCGACAGGGAAACACTGAAGCTTTCTTT
.	TRBV2	TRBJ1-5	.	CASSEAPNSISNQPQHF	TGTGCCAGCAGTGAAGCGCCGAACTCTATTAGCAATCAGCCCCAGCATTTT
TRBD1	TRBV18	TRBJ2-7	.	CASSPRQGVYEQYF	TGTGCCAGCTCACCAAGACAGGGGGTCTACGAGCAGTACTTC
.	TRBV6-5	TRBJ1-3	few	CASSYRVDSGNTIYF	TGTGCCAGCAGTTACCGGGTTGACTCTGGAAACACCATATATTTT
TRBD1	TRBV5-5	TRBJ1-1	.	CASRPTGEGGTEAFF	TGTGCCAGCAGGCCCACAGGGGAAGGGGGGACTGAAGCTTTCTTT
TRBD1	TRBV28	TRBJ1-2	.	CASSYNRGRDGYTF	TGTGCCAGCAGTTATAACAGGGGGCGCGATGGCTACACCTTC
.	TRBV18	TRBJ2-3	.	CASSPDGAGRRDTQYF	TGTGCCAGCTCACCTGACGGCGCAGGACGGAGGGATACGCAGTATTTT
TRBD1	TRBV30	TRBJ1-5	.	CAWSVGFGTGERNQPQHF	TGTGCCTGGAGTGTAGGATTCGGGACAGGGGAGCGCAATCAGCCCCAGCATTTT
.	TRBV25-1	TRBJ2-3	.	CASSEWRTASTDTQYF	TGTGCCAGCAGTGAATGGAGGACAGCTAGCACAGATACGCAGTATTTT
.	TRBV7-9	TRBJ2-7	once	CASSLAHLNYEQYF	TGTGCCAGCAGCTTAGCGCACTTAAACTACGAGCAGTACTTC
TRBD1	TRBV6-1	TRBJ2-7	.	CASNSGQGNYEQYF	TGTGCCAGCAACTCCGGACAGGGCAACTACGAGCAGTACTTC
TRBD1	TRBV2	TRBJ2-5	.	CASSVTGGSETQYF	TGTGCCAGCAGTGTCACAGGGGGCTCGGAGACCCAGTACTTC
.	TRBV19	TRBJ2-1	.	CASSSARGSYNEQFF	TGTGCCAGTAGTTCCGCCAGAGGGTCATACAATGAGCAGTTCTTC
.	TRBV28	TRBJ2-2	few	CASSSPAGSNTGELFF	TGTGCCAGCAGTTCCCCGGCAGGGTCGAACACCGGGGAGCTGTTTTTT
.	TRBV19	TRBJ2-7	.	CASSISSFYEQYF	TGTGCCAGTAGTATTTCCTCCTTCTACGAGCAGTACTTC
TRBD1	TRBV6-1	TRBJ2-5	.	CASGPGGVRETQYF	TGTGCCAGCGGCCCAGGGGGCGTGAGGGAGACCCAGTACTTC
TRBD1	TRBV5-1	TRBJ2-1	few	CASSRTGGSQGDEQFF	TGCGCCAGCAGTCGGACAGGGGGTTCGCAAGGCGATGAGCAGTTCTTC
.	TRBV27	TRBJ1-3	few	CASSLKAYGNTIYF	TGTGCCAGCAGTTTAAAAGCGTATGGAAACACCATATATTTT
TRBD2	TRBV6-1	TRBJ2-5	.	CASRLVGLEAETQYF	TGTGCCAGCAGACTGGTTGGACTAGAGGCAGAGACCCAGTACTTC
.	TRBV18	TRBJ2-7	.	CASSTGTGNEQYF	TGTGCCAGCTCCACGGGCACAGGGAACGAGCAGTACTTC
.	TRBV7-9	TRBJ2-1	.	CASSLDGRVNEQFF	TGTGCCAGCAGCTTAGACGGGAGAGTTAATGAGCAGTTCTTC
.	TRBV19	TRBJ1-4	few	CASSKEVREKLFF	TGTGCCAGTAGTAAGGAGGTGCGGGAAAAACTGTTTTTT
TRBD1	TRBV7-9	TRBJ1-1	once	CASSPRTGDTEAFF	TGTGCCAGCAGCCCCAGAACAGGGGACACTGAAGCTTTCTTT
TRBD1	TRBV18	TRBJ2-7	.	CASSPRQGVYEQYF	TGTGCCAGCTCACCGAGACAGGGGGTCTACGAGCAGTACTTC
.	TRBV5-1	TRBJ2-7	.	CASSLDSIPYEQYF	TGCGCCAGCAGCTTGGACTCCATACCTTACGAGCAGTACTTC
TRBD2	TRBV2	TRBJ2-7	.	CASSGPTGGGYEQYF	TGTGCCAGCAGTGGTCCTACGGGAGGGGGCTACGAGCAGTACTTC
TRBD1	TRBV18	TRBJ1-1	few	CASSPDRVTEAFF	TGTGCCAGCTCACCCGACAGGGTCACTGAAGCTTTCTTT
TRBD2	TRBV30	TRBJ2-1	.	CAWSEASGRNEQFF	TGTGCCTGGAGTGAGGCTAGCGGGAGAAATGAGCAGTTCTTC
.	TRBV9	TRBJ1-1	.	CASSPRVSQGSKTEAFF	TGTGCCAGCAGCCCCCGGGTAAGTCAGGGGTCGAAGACTGAAGCTTTCTTT